The 25 T cell receptor beta chains below all came from one sample that was sequenced in a study of T cell repertoires in cytomegalovirus infection. In TCRdb, the reads were re-called with MiXCR into one record per CDR3 protein. Of approximately 160,000 distinct CDR3 sequences listed, about a sixth are singletons. Sequenced material: CD8+ T cells from PBMCs. These receptor sequences come from a human donor in good health (CMV status not recorded). Some clones in this sample may be carry-over from other donors' samples.

This sequence joins TRBV6-2 or TRBV6-3 and TRBJ2-6, with D hard to call. The V gene's germline CDR1 is MNHEY and CDR2 SVGEGT. V gave up 2 bases and J gave up 0 bases, with 8 bases separating them. This CDR3 region has 16 residues. In nucleotides, the CDR3 is TGTGCCAGCAGTTACCTAGAACCCTCTGGGGCCAACGTCCTGACTTTC. This sequence encodes CASSYLEPSGANVLTF.

This clonotype was counted a few times. V is TRBV19 and J is TRBJ1-2, with D possibly being TRBD1 (5 bases). There are 14 residues in the CDR3. Trimming pared 6 bases from V and 3 bases from J, leaving 14 bases between. Germline CDR1 reads LNHDA; CDR2 reads SQIVND (reference sequence). CDR3 DNA sequence: TGTGCCAGTAGCATGTGGGGGTTCGACTATGGCTACACCTTC. As protein: CASSMWGFDYGYTF.

V gene TRBV5-4 combines with J gene TRBJ2-1; D is possibly TRBD2 (5 bases). Trimming stripped 0 bases from V and 6 bases from J, with 13 bases between. CDR3 size: 15 residues. Germline values: CDR1 SGHNT, CDR2 YYREEE (reference sequence). CDR3 DNA sequence: TGTGCCAGCAGCTTGGCCGGGATGGTCATCAATGAGCAGTTCTTC. Its protein is CASSLAGMVINEQFF. The full variable domain, its missing parts supplied by reference TRBV5-4 and TRBJ2-1, is ETGVTQSPTHLIKTRGQQVTLRCSSQSGHNTVSWYQQALGQGPQFIFQYYREEENGRGNFPPRFSGLQFPNYSSELNVNALELDDSALYLCASSLAGMVINEQFFGPGTRLTVL.

This clonotype was observed once. The chain recombines TRBV19 with TRBJ2-7, with D maybe TRBD1 (6 bases). The ends were cut back, 3 bases at V and 5 bases at J, with 14 bases in the middle. CDR1 is LNHDA and CDR2 is SQIVND in the germline V gene (reference sequence). The CDR3 consists of 14 residues. The CDR3 region is CASSIRGRLNEQYF. The CDR3 nucleotides read TGTGCCAGTAGTATTAGGGGGAGACTCAACGAGCAGTACTTC.

This chain joins TRBV7-2 and TRBJ2-1; TRBD2 aligns across 10 bases. This CDR3 spans 16 amino acids. Germline-derived CDR1 and CDR2 are SGHTA and FQGNSA. The J segment lost 1 base and the V segment lost 2 bases, leaving 2 bases of the junction unmatched. CDR3 region: CASSLTSGVSYNEQFF. The CDR3, as DNA: TGTGCCAGCAGCTTAACTAGCGGGGTATCCTACAATGAGCAGTTCTTC.

This clonotype was counted only a few times. The genes are TRBV7-9 and TRBJ1-1, with 8 bases identical to TRBD1. This CDR3 has 19 amino acids. In germline, CDR1 is SEHNR, CDR2 FQNEAQ (reference sequence). Trimming removed 5 bases from V and 1 base from J; junction bases left unmatched: 18. The DNA of the CDR3 is TGTGCCAGCAGCCCCTATGTTGGGACAGGTGGCTTTACGAACACTGAAGCTTTCTTT. Translation: CASSPYVGTGGFTNTEAFF.

This clonotype occurred a few times. CDR3 sequence: CASSPTGTEQYF. CDR3 DNA sequence: TGTGCCAGCAGTCCGACAGGGACCGAGCAGTACTTC. The genes are TRBV6-5 and TRBJ2-7; 7 nucleotides line up with TRBD1. There are 12 residues in the CDR3. V lost 5 bases and J lost 6; bases outside the gene matches: 4. CDR1 is MNHEY and CDR2 is SVGAGI in the germline V gene.

CDR3 DNA sequence: TGTGCCAGCAGCACCCCCGGGACTAGGGGGAACAATGAGCAGTTCTTC. This gives the protein CASSTPGTRGNNEQFF. The chain combines TRBV12-3 or TRBV12-4 with TRBJ2-1; TRBD2 matches at 8 bases. V dropped 6 bases and J dropped 5; count of bases not matched to a gene: 12. The CDR3 length is 16 residues.

This chain joins TRBV7-2 and TRBJ2-7, with no clear D. Germline V gives CDR1 SGHTA, CDR2 FQGNSA. Trimming took 5 bases from V and 4 from J, leaving 9 bases between them. The CDR3 consists of 12 residues. CDR3 nucleotide sequence: TGTGCCAGCAGCGCAGTCGAGTACGAGCAGTACTTC. This sequence encodes CASSAVEYEQYF.

The gene calls are TRBV7-6 and TRBJ2-2, with a tentative D call TRBD2 (6 bases). The V gene lost 5 bases and the J gene lost 2 bases, with 15 bases spanning the gap. CDR1 and CDR2 (germline): SGHVS, FNYEAQ. The CDR3 covers 16 residues. The CDR3 coding sequence is TGTGCCAGCAGCCGAAAATCGGGACTTAACACCGGGGAGCTGTTTTTT. This encodes CASSRKSGLNTGELFF.

The chain joins TRBV6-1 to TRBJ2-1; no reliable D call. CDR3 length: 13 amino acids. Trimming stripped 6 bases from V and 4 bases from J, with 10 bases between. Germline V gene sequence: CDR1 MNHNS, CDR2 SASEGT. The CDR3 region is CASSPTRYNEQFF. Here the CDR3 DNA reads TGTGCCAGCAGCCCCACCCGATACAATGAGCAGTTCTTC.

This clonotype was found a few times. The chain couples TRBV5-1 to TRBJ2-4; TRBD2 might be the D (6 bases). Trimming removed 4 bases from V and 4 bases from J, with 12 bases in between. The CDR3 is 14 residues long. Per the germline V gene, CDR1 is SGHRS and CDR2 is YFSETQ. CDR3 region: CASSPGLKKNIQYF. DNA for the CDR3: TGCGCCAGCAGCCCGGGACTGAAGAAAAACATTCAGTACTTC.

This clonotype was counted a few times. The rearrangement uses TRBV29-1 and TRBJ1-5; possibly TRBD1 for D (5 bases). CDR1 SQVTM and CDR2 ANQGSEA come from the germline V gene. The CDR3 spans 13 residues. The V and J ends lost 4 bases and 3 bases respectively, with 10 bases between them. CDR3 bases: TGCAGCGTTGTAAGGGGACTCAATCAGCCCCAGCATTTT. Protein product: CSVVRGLNQPQHF.

As for this clonotype: The junction does not match germline at one end; this may be a read error. V is TRBV7-2 and J is TRBJ2-1; D may correspond to TRBD1 or TRBD2 (5 bases each). In germline, CDR1 is SGHTA, CDR2 FQGNSA. The CDR3 spans 12 residues. CDR3: CASSSDRSEGIF. CDR3 DNA: TGTGCCAGCAGCTCGGACCGCTCTGAGGGGATCTTC.

Concerning this clonotype: It may be a read error: a sequence one base away is much more abundant. The V call is TRBV7-2, the J call TRBJ2-5; 9 positions match TRBD1. Germline trimming cut 3 bases from V and 3 bases from J; bases unmatched to any gene: 5. Germline CDR1 SGHTA, CDR2 FQGNSA. CDR3 length equals 15 residues. The CDR3 region is CASSFRDREEETQYF. In DNA form, the CDR3 reads TGTGCCAGCAGCTTCCGGGACAGGGAGGAAGAGACCCAGTACTTC.

This clonotype has a handful of counts. The rearrangement uses TRBV15 and TRBJ1-2, with D perhaps matching TRBD1 (5 bases). The V and J ends lost 3 bases and 4 bases respectively, with 18 bases between them. This CDR3 has 16 residues. Germline CDR1 is LNHNV and CDR2 is YYDKDF (reference sequence). CDR3 DNA: TGTGCCACCAGCAGTCGTCGAGGAGGGGCCGGCTATGGCTACACCTTC. This encodes CATSSRRGGAGYGYTF.

This clonotype was counted between two and nine times. V usage is TRBV12-3 or TRBV12-4 and J usage is TRBJ2-2, with D perhaps TRBD2 (5 bases). V was trimmed by 4 bases and J by 1 base, leaving 10 bases between them. The CDR3 contains 15 residues. The CDR3 DNA reads as TGTGCCAGCAGTTCGAGCGGAGAGAACACCGGGGAGCTGTTTTTT. This codes for CASSSSGENTGELFF.

The chain is built from TRBV12-3 or TRBV12-4 and TRBJ1-1; D call uncertain. The CDR3 consists of 17 residues. Trimming left V 1 base short and J 0 bases short, with 15 bases between. DNA for the CDR3: TGTGCCAGCAGTTTAGAAGGGATCCTCGGCATGAACACTGAAGCTTTCTTT. It yields the protein CASSLEGILGMNTEAFF.

This clonotype was seen only a few times. V gene TRBV7-3 combines with J gene TRBJ2-4; no firm D call. The CDR3 sequence is 16 residues long. The V end lost 2 bases, the J end lost 1 base, and 12 bases lay between the germline ends. The germline gives CDR1 SGHTA, CDR2 FQGTGA. CDR3 in amino acids: CASSLGPFDAKNIQYF. As DNA, the CDR3 is TGTGCCAGCAGCTTAGGACCGTTTGACGCCAAAAACATTCAGTACTTC.

V usage is TRBV20-1 and J usage is TRBJ1-5; 7 positions match TRBD1. In germline, CDR1 is DFQATT, CDR2 SNEGSKA (reference sequence). This CDR3 is 17 amino acids long. V shed 4 bases and J 5 bases; nucleotides not matched to a gene: 17. The CDR3 protein is CSATLSARGGFDQPQHF. The DNA of the CDR3 is TGCAGTGCTACTCTATCGGCCAGGGGGGGTTTTGATCAGCCCCAGCATTTT.

This clonotype occurred a few times. The chain is built from TRBV11-2 and TRBJ2-1; TRBD2 matches at 11 bases. The V gene end was trimmed by 0 bases and the J gene end by 7 bases; junction bases not matched to a gene: 8. The CDR3 is made up of 17 amino acids. CDR1 and CDR2 (germline): SGHAT, FQNNGV. CDR3 in amino acids: CASSLDAPASGGNEQFF. The CDR3 coding sequence is TGTGCCAGCAGCTTAGATGCCCCCGCTAGCGGGGGGAATGAGCAGTTCTTC.

V and J are TRBV14 and TRBJ2-7; D is ambiguous. CDR1 and CDR2 from the germline V gene are SGHDN and FVKESK. This CDR3 is built from 13 residues. Trimming cost V 1 base and J 6 bases, with 10 bases left between them. CDR3 bases: TGTGCCAGCAGCCAAGGACTGGGTACCGAGCAGTACTTC. Translated, it gives CASSQGLGTEQYF.

This clonotype was observed a handful of times. J is TRBJ2-2 and V is TRBV6-6, with D perhaps TRBD1 (6 bases). Per germline, CDR1 MNHNY and CDR2 SVGAGI (reference sequence). The CDR3 runs to 14 residues. Between the trimmed V and J ends, which lost 7 bases and 5 bases, there was a span of 14 bases. CDR3 sequence: CASNDDRFTGELFF. Written as DNA, the CDR3 is TGTGCCAGCAACGACGACAGGTTTACCGGGGAGCTGTTTTTT.

The genes are TRBV6-6 and TRBJ2-7; 8 nucleotides align to TRBD2. The CDR3 is 16 residues long. The germline CDR1 and CDR2 sequences are MNHNY and SVGAGI (reference sequence). The ends lost 3 bases at V and 1 base at J; junction bases unmatched: 8. The CDR3 bases are TGTGCCAGCAGTTATACCCCGGGACTAGGTTCCTACGAGCAGTACTTC. Encoded protein: CASSYTPGLGSYEQYF.

This clonotype was picked up a small number of times. This chain joins TRBV7-2 and TRBJ2-7, with 7 nucleotides matching TRBD1. The germline CDR1 and CDR2 sequences are SGHTA and FQGNSA. The CDR3 sequence is 16 residues long. The J segment lost 0 bases and the V segment lost 1 base, leaving 6 bases of the junction unmatched. Here the CDR3 DNA reads TGTGCCAGCAGCTTAGACAGGGGCTTAGGCTCCTACGAGCAGTACTTC. This codes for CASSLDRGLGSYEQYF. The whole variable domain, filled in from reference TRBV7-2 and TRBJ2-7, reads GAGVSQSPSNKVTEKGKDVELRCDPISGHTALYWYRQSLGQGLEFLIYFQGNSAPDKSGLPSDRFSAERTGGSVSTLTIQRTQQEDSAVYLCASSLDRGLGSYEQYFGPGTRLTVT.